The present T cell receptor (beta chain) was sequenced within a study of blood T cell repertoires in COVID-19. As for the study in general: Collection of acute and convalescent COVID-19 samples took place in the United States, Italy and Spain. PBMCs, B-cell-depleted T cells, or T cells provided the cDNA or gDNA that made up the material.

In the study's own analysis: Reference gene primers were amplified, and this amplification served to estimate nucleated cell counts. Data came from immunoSEQ multiplex PCR; TCRdb stores just in-frame clones and leaves some out. From that table come the V and J calls and clone size; the DNA was used to work out D and trimming. The table shows some 220,000 clones, with roughly nine tenths occurring only once. Sequencing was performed on PBMCs or T cells enriched from blood (not recorded which). This TCR came from a woman aged 18-35 years in a cohort exposed to, infected with or recovered from COVID-19 (not recorded which).

CDR3 sequence: CAIRRDNQAYNEQFF. Written as DNA, the CDR3 is TGTGCCATCAGAAGGGACAACCAAGCCTACAATGAGCAGTTCTTC. V usage is TRBV10-3 and J usage is TRBJ2-1, with a weak D call TRBD1 (6 bases). The CDR3 runs 15 residues. Trimming removed 6 bases at V and 2 bases at J, with 14 bases between. Germline assignment: CDR1 ENHRY and CDR2 SYGVKD.